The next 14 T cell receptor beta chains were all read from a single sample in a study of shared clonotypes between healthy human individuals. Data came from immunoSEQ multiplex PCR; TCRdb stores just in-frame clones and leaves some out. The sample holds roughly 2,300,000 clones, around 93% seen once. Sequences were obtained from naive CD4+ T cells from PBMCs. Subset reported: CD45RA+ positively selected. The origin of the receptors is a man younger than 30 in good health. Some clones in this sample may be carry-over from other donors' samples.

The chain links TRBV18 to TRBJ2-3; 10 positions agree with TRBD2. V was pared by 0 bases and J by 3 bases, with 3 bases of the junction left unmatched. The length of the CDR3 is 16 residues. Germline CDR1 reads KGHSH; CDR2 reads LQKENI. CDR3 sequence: CASSPPASGSTDTQYF. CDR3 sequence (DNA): TGTGCCAGCTCACCACCGGCTAGCGGGAGTACAGATACGCAGTATTTT.

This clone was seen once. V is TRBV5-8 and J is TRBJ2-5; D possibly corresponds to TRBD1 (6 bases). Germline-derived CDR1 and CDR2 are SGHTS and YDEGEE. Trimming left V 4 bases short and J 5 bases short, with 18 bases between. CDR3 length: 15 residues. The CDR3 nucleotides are TGTGCCAGCAGCCTCCTCGGACAGCAAGGGGAGACCCAGTACTTC. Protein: CASSLLGQQGETQYF.

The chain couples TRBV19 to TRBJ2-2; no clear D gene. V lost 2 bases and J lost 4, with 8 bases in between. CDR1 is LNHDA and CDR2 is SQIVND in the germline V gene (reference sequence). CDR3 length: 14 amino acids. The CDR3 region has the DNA TGTGCCAGTAGTATAAGTCCGGTCACCGGGGAGCTGTTTTTT. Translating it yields CASSISPVTGELFF.

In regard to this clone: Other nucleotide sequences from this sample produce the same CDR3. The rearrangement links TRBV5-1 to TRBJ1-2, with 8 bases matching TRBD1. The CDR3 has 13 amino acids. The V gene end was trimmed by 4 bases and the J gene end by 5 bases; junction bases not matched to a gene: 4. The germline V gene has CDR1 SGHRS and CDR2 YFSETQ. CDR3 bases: TGCGCCAGCAGCCCGGACAGGGCGTATGGCTACACCTTC. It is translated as CASSPDRAYGYTF.

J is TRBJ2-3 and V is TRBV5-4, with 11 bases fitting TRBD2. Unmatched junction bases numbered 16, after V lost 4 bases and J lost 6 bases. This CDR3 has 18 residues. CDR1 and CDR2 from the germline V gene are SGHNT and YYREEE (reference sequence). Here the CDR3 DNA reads TGTGCCAGCAGCCCATCCATAATACTAGCGGGAGCGACCGATACGCAGTATTTT. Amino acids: CASSPSIILAGATDTQYF. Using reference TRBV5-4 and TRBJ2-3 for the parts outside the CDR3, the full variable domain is ETGVTQSPTHLIKTRGQQVTLRCSSQSGHNTVSWYQQALGQGPQFIFQYYREEENGRGNFPPRFSGLQFPNYSSELNVNALELDDSALYLCASSPSIILAGATDTQYFGPGTRLTVL.

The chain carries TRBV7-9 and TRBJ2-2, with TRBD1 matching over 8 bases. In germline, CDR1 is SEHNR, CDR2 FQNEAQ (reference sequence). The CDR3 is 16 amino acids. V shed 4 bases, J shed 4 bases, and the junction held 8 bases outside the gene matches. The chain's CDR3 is CASSSPWTGRTGELFF. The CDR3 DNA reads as TGTGCCAGCAGCTCACCTTGGACAGGGCGCACCGGGGAGCTGTTTTTT. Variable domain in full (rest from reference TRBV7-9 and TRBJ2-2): DTGVSQNPRHKITKRGQNVTFRCDPISEHNRLYWYRQTLGQGPEFLTYFQNEAQLEKSRLLSDRFSAERPKGSFSTLEIQRTEQGDSAMYLCASSSPWTGRTGELFFGEGSRLTVL.

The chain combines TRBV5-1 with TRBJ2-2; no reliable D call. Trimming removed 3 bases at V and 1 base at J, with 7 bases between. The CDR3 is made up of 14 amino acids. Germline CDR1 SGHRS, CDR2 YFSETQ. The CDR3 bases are TGCGCCAGCAGCTCAACTTTGAACACCGGGGAGCTGTTTTTT. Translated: CASSSTLNTGELFF.

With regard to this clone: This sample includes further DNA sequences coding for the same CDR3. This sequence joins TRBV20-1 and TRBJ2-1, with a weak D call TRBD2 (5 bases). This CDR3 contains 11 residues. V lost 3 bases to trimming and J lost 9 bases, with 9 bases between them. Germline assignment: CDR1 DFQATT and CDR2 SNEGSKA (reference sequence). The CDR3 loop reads CSASKLGEQFF. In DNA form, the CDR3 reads TGCAGTGCTAGTAAACTAGGTGAGCAGTTCTTC.

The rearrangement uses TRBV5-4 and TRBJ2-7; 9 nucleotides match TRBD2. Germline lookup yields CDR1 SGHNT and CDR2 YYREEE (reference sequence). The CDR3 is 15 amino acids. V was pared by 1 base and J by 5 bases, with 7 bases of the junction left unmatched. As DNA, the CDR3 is TGTGCCAGCAGCTTGAGAACTAGCGGGCACAACGAGCAGTACTTC. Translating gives CASSLRTSGHNEQYF. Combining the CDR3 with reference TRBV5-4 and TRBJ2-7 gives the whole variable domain ETGVTQSPTHLIKTRGQQVTLRCSSQSGHNTVSWYQQALGQGPQFIFQYYREEENGRGNFPPRFSGLQFPNYSSELNVNALELDDSALYLCASSLRTSGHNEQYFGPGTRLTVT.

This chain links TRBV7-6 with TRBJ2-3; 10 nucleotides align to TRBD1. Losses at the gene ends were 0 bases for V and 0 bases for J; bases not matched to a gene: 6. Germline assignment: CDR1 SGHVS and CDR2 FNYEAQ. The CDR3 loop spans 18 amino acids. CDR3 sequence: CASSLALGTGVSTDTQYF. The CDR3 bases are TGTGCCAGCAGCTTAGCGCTAGGGACAGGGGTTAGCACAGATACGCAGTATTTT.

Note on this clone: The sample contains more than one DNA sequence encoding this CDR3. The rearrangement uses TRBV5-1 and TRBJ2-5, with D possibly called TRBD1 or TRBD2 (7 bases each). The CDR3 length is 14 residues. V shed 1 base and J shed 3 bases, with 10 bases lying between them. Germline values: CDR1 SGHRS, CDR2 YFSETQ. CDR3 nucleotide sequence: TGCGCCAGCAGCTTGTCAGGGGGGGAAGAGACCCAGTACTTC. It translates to CASSLSGGEETQYF.

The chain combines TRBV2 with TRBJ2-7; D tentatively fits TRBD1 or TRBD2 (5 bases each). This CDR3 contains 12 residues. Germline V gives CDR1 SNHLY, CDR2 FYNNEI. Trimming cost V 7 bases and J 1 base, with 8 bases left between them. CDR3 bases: TGTGCCAGCAAGAGGGGATCCTACGAGCAGTACTTC. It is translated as CASKRGSYEQYF.

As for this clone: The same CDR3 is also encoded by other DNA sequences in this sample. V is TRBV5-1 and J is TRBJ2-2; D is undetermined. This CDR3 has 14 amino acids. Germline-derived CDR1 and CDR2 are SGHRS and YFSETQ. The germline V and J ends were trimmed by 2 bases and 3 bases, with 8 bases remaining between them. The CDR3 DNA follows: TGCGCCAGCAGCTTTGGTGGGGACACCGGGGAGCTGTTTTTT. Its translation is CASSFGGDTGELFF. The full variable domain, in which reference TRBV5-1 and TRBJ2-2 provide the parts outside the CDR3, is KAGVTQTPRYLIKTRGQQVTLSCSPISGHRSVSWYQQTPGQGLQFLFEYFSETQRNKGNFPGRFSGRQFSNSRSEMNVSTLELGDSALYLCASSFGGDTGELFFGEGSRLTVL.

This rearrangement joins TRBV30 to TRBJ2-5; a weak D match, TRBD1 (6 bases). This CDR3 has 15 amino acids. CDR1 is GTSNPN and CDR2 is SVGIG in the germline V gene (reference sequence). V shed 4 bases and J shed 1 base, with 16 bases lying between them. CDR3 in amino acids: CAWNADSSSQETQYF. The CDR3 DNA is TGTGCCTGGAATGCGGACAGCTCAAGCCAAGAGACCCAGTACTTC.